The 15 T cell receptor beta chains given below trace back to one sample, sequenced in a study of blood T cell repertoires in COVID-19. The table came from immunoSEQ multiplex PCR; TCRdb's copy has only in-frame clones and leaves some out. The data contain approximately 100,000 clones, 87% of them singletons. Sequenced material: peripheral blood. These receptor sequences come from a human donor in a cohort sampled during active COVID-19.

V and J are TRBV27 and TRBJ1-2; weak D call: TRBD1 (6 bases). Germline CDR1 reads MNHEY; CDR2 reads SMNVEV (reference sequence). CDR3 length: 15 residues. V was clipped by 5 bases and J by 0 bases, with 13 bases between them. The CDR3 sequence: CASSEIRGPNYGYTF. CDR3 nucleotide sequence: TGTGCCAGCAGTGAAATCAGGGGTCCTAACTATGGCTACACCTTC.

The chain links TRBV11-2 to TRBJ2-2; TRBD2 might be the D (5 bases). CDR1 and CDR2 from the germline V gene are SGHAT and FQNNGV. CDR3 length: 14 residues. V was trimmed by 3 bases and J by 6 bases, leaving 11 bases between them. The CDR3, as DNA: TGTGCCAGCAGCTTCTCGGGAAGCGCCGGGGAGCTGTTTTTT. Residues: CASSFSGSAGELFF.

The V call is TRBV19, the J call TRBJ2-7; perhaps TRBD1 as D (5 bases). V was pared by 4 bases and J by 6 bases, with 13 bases between. Germline loops: CDR1 LNHDA, CDR2 SQIVND (reference sequence). CDR3 size: 13 residues. CDR3 region: CASSTHDTGEQYF. The CDR3, as DNA: TGTGCCAGTAGTACCCATGACACAGGCGAGCAGTACTTC.

The chain couples TRBV18 to TRBJ2-7, with D perhaps TRBD2 (7 bases). The CDR3 is 15 residues long. With 2 bases removed from V and 0 bases from J, the gap between germline ends came to 11 bases. Germline values: CDR1 KGHSH, CDR2 LQKENI. The CDR3 bases are TGTGCCAGCTCACCAGCGGGGGCGAGCTCCTACGAGCAGTACTTC. It is translated as CASSPAGASSYEQYF.

The rearrangement joins TRBV19 to TRBJ1-1; TRBD1 matches 7 bases. There are 11 residues in the CDR3. Germline CDR1 LNHDA, CDR2 SQIVND (reference sequence). V trimming: 5 bases; J trimming: 11 bases; junction bases outside the gene matches: 5. Here the CDR3 DNA reads TGTGCCAGTAGTGAGAGGGGGCCGGCTTTCTTT. Translation gives CASSERGPAFF.

The chain links TRBV6-6 to TRBJ2-3; 10 nucleotides align to TRBD1. V was pared by 5 bases and J by 3 bases, with 5 bases of the junction left unmatched. The V gene's germline CDR1 is MNHNY and CDR2 SVGAGI (reference sequence). This CDR3 region has 15 residues. The CDR3 spells CASSEPGQGTDTQYF. For the CDR3, the DNA is TGTGCCAGCAGTGAGCCGGGACAGGGGACAGATACGCAGTATTTT.

J is TRBJ2-3 and V is TRBV4-1; 12 bases match TRBD2. CDR3 length equals 16 residues. J lost 5 bases, V lost 1 base, and 4 bases had no gene match. Germline assignment: CDR1 MGHRA and CDR2 YSYEKL. The DNA for the CDR3 is TGCGCCAGCAGCCAAGGTCTAGCGGGGGGGGGAGATACGCAGTATTTT. This sequence encodes CASSQGLAGGGDTQYF.

This clone has just a few counts. J is TRBJ2-7 and V is TRBV13; no firm D call. V dropped 4 bases and J dropped 3 bases, with 7 bases sitting between them. This CDR3 is built from 12 residues. CDR1 is PRHDT and CDR2 is FYEKMQ in the germline V gene (reference sequence). The CDR3 bases are TGTGCCAGCAGCTCCCACGGCTACGAGCAGTACTTC. Protein sequence: CASSSHGYEQYF.

The chain is built from TRBV11-1 and TRBJ1-1, with 7 bases aligning to TRBD1. This CDR3 is built from 16 residues. V shed 5 bases and J 0 bases; nucleotides not matched to a gene: 9. Germline lookup yields CDR1 SGHAT and CDR2 FQDESV (reference sequence). DNA for the CDR3: TGTGCCAGCAGCGCCAACCTGGGACAGATGAACACTGAAGCTTTCTTT. Translated, it gives CASSANLGQMNTEAFF.

This rearrangement joins TRBV19 to TRBJ2-1, with 12 nucleotides matching TRBD2. Germline-derived CDR1 and CDR2 are LNHDA and SQIVND (reference sequence). The CDR3 spans 15 residues. V was pared by 6 bases and J by 6 bases, with 6 bases of the junction left unmatched. For the CDR3, the DNA is TGTGCCAGTAGAATGCTAGCGGGAGGGGGCAATGAGCAGTTCTTC. This translates into CASRMLAGGGNEQFF.

The chain is built from TRBV29-1 and TRBJ2-1, with D maybe TRBD2 (6 bases). Germline V gene sequence: CDR1 SQVTM, CDR2 ANQGSEA. The CDR3 consists of 13 residues. Trimming took 5 bases from V and 7 from J, leaving 15 bases between them. As DNA, the CDR3 is TGCAGCGTTTCAACGGGAGTCGCGAATGAGCAGTTCTTC. It codes for CSVSTGVANEQFF.

The chain links TRBV5-8 to TRBJ1-3, with D hard to call. Trimming cost V 0 bases and J 0 bases, with 7 bases left between them. Germline assignment: CDR1 SGHTS and CDR2 YDEGEE. This CDR3 comprises 15 residues. The CDR3 region is CASSLAGDSGNTIYF. The CDR3 DNA is TGTGCCAGCAGCTTGGCCGGGGACTCTGGAAACACCATATATTTT.

The V gene is TRBV5-4, the J gene TRBJ1-4; D gene uncertain. Trimming removed 2 bases from V and 3 bases from J, with 8 bases in between. Germline CDR1 and CDR2: SGHNT and YYREEE (reference sequence). The CDR3 spans 14 residues. The CDR3 DNA is TGTGCCAGCAGCTTAACCAGTTCTAATGAAAAACTGTTTTTT. This sequence encodes CASSLTSSNEKLFF.

The rearrangement links TRBV24-1 to TRBJ2-5; 15 nucleotides align to TRBD2. Germline V gene sequence: CDR1 KGHDR, CDR2 SFDVKD. Trimming cost V 7 bases and J 5 bases; bases outside gene matches: 13. The CDR3 is 18 residues long. The CDR3 is CATRPPGLAGGWGETQYF. CDR3 DNA: TGTGCCACCAGGCCCCCGGGACTAGCGGGAGGATGGGGTGAGACCCAGTACTTC.

The chain employs TRBV11-3 and TRBJ2-2, with TRBD1 as a possible D gene (5 bases). CDR1 is SGHNT and CDR2 is YENEEA in the germline V gene. This CDR3 has 13 amino acids. V was shortened by 4 bases and J by 4 bases, with 7 bases between the two germline ends. The CDR3 reads CASSSRATGELFF. DNA of the CDR3: TGTGCCAGCAGCTCCAGGGCCACCGGGGAGCTGTTTTTT. Full variable domain (missing parts from reference TRBV11-3 and TRBJ2-2): EAGVVQSPRYKIIEKKQPVAFWCNPISGHNTLYWYLQNLGQGPELLIRYENEEAVDDSQLPKDRFSAERLKGVDSTLKIQPAELGDSAVYLCASSSRATGELFFGEGSRLTVL.